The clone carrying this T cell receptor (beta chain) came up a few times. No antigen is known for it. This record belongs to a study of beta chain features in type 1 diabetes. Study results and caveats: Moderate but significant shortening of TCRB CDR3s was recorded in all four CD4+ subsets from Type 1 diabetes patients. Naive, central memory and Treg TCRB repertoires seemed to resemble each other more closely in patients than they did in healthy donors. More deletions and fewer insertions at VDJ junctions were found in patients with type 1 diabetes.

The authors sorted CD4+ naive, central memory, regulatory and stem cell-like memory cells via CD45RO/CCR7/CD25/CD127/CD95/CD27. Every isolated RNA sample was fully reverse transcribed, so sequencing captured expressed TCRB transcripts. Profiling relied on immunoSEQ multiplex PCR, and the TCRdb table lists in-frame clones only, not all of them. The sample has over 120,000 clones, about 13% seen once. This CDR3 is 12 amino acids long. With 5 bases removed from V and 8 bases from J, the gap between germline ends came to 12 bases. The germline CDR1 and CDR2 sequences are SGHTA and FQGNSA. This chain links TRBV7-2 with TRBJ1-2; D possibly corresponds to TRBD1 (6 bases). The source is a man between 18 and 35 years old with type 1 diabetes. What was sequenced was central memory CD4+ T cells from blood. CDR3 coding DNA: TGTGCCAGCAGCCCAGAGGGGGAAGGCTACACCTTC. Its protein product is CASSPEGEGYTF. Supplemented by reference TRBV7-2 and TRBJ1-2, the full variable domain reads GAGVSQSPSNKVTEKGKDVELRCDPISGHTALYWYRQSLGQGLEFLIYFQGNSAPDKSGLPSDRFSAERTGGSVSTLTIQRTQQEDSAVYLCASSPEGEGYTFGSGTRLTVV.